This entry describes one T cell receptor (beta chain). A single count supports this clone. Its specific antigen is unknown. Base qualities are not provided; no much larger clone lies one nucleotide away. The sample originates from a study of identifying expanded T cells in peripheral blood (dated by TCRdb to about 2019). Regarding the research as a whole: Technical replicates were generated by sequencing separate aliquots of the same genomic DNA pool, and four replicates were compared pairwise.

The full study reports these points: Across all healthy-donor time intervals, the beta-binomial model significantly lowered both the number of clones called differentially abundant and the false-positive rate. The authors expected that over much longer intervals, such as months to years, biological variance in healthy repertoires might increase even further. In all healthy donors, the variance in clone template counts between samples taken two weeks apart rose significantly as total template count increased. The binomial model flagged around 1.2 differentially abundant clones between technical replicates, compared with about 16 over about 2 weeks and 18 to 20 over around 4 weeks.

TCRbeta CDR3 regions were profiled with the immunoSEQ Assay using bias-controlled multiplex PCR amplification of genomic DNA. The published analysis was carried out like this. The absolute abundance of each unique TCRbeta CDR3 region was quantified after sequences were collapsed and filtered. Differential abundance was assessed using a binomial (Fisher-equivalent) model and a beta-binomial model in which time-dependent variance fitted from healthy donors was added. Any clone with fewer than 5 combined templates was excluded, and a clone was called differentially abundant if its Benjamini-Hochberg FDR was below 0.01. The form v = (b*log(k)+a)^2 was used to model beta-binomial variance as a function of total template count across the two samples. This immuneACCESS table, as held by TCRdb, lists in-frame sequences with V and J called but not all clones. Of the missing ones, under half trace to an unresolved V gene in checked studies; the others have no known cause. D and trimming come from the DNA, and the V and J calls and clone size come from that table. For this sample the table gives approximately 130,000 clones, of which 86% were detected only once. Together, the top ten hold about 8% of the sample.

No immune events such as infections were documented for the healthy donors during the collection period. Healthy-donor blood repertoires served as a training cohort to calibrate time-dependent variance in a beta-binomial model of T-cell clone differential abundance. The training cohort was composed of approximately ten healthy donors, 3 female and 7 male. The donors were between roughly 29 and 70 years old, with an average age of 43 years. Whole blood from each healthy donor was obtained from a commercial supplier and was collected at three time points roughly two weeks apart. Genomic DNA was extracted from unsorted whole blood for immunosequencing. V loses 2 bases, J loses 2 bases, and the germline ends lie 6 bases apart. From its cysteine to its phenylalanine, the CDR3 spans 13 amino acids. The CDR3 DNA has 39 bases and is translated from base 1. According to the germline V gene, CDR1 reads MNHEY and CDR2 reads SVGAGI.

This TCR came from a person aged 18 to 69 in good health. Sequences were obtained from blood. In this chain, TRBV6-5 is recombined with TRBJ1-1; the D gene lacks a confident call. CDR3 sequence: CASSYRVNTEAFF. The DNA sequence follows: TGTGCCAGCAGTTACAGAGTCAACACTGAAGCTTTCTTT.